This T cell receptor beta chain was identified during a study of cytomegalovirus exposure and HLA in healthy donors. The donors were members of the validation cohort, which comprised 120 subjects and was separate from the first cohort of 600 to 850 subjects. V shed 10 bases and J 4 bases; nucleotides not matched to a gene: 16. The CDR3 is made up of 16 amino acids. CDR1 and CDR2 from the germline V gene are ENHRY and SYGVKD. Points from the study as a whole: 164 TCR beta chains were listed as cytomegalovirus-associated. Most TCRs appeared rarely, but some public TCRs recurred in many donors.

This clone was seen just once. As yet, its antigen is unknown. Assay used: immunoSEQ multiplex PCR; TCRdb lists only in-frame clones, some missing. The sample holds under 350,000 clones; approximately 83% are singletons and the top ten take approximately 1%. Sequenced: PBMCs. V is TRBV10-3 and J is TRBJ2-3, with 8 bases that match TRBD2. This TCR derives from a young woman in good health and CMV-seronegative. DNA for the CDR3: TGTGCCACCCACCCGGGCCAGCGGGAGATCTCAGATACGCAGTATTTT. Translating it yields CATHPGQREISDTQYF.